These T cell receptor beta chains were read from a single sample in a study of T cell responses to AZD1222 COVID-19 vaccine. Sequenced by immunoSEQ multiplex PCR; TCRdb stores in-frame clones only, minus some. The sample comprises more than 95,000 clones, approximately 88% of which are singletons, and around 9% rests with the top ten. Sequencing was performed on peripheral blood, taken on day 0 of AZD1222 vaccination. These receptor sequences come from an adult in good health. The CDR3 runs from the conserved cysteine through the conserved F or W. A D gene is named only where the DNA matches it firmly. Some rows have no size entry. The others give once, few or many, or a class for an expanded clone.

CDR3	DNA	D	V	J	size
CATSRVQGGNQPQHF	TGTGCCACCAGCAGGGTTCAGGGGGGGAATCAGCCCCAGCATTTT	TRBD1	TRBV15	TRBJ1-5	once
CASSYSAGVGSNQPQHF	TGTGCCAGCAGTTACTCGGCGGGGGTGGGCAGCAATCAGCCCCAGCATTTT	-	TRBV6-2/TRBV6-3	TRBJ1-5	once
CSVEAGPLYEQYF	TGCAGCGTTGAGGCAGGACCTCTCTACGAGCAGTACTTC	-	TRBV29-1	TRBJ2-7	-
CASSLSPVPDTEAFF	TGTGCCAGCAGTTTATCTCCAGTGCCGGACACTGAAGCTTTCTTT	-	TRBV28	TRBJ1-1	-
CATSERTGKGEKLFF	TGTGCCACCAGTGAAAGGACAGGGAAGGGCGAAAAACTGTTTTTT	TRBD1	TRBV24-1	TRBJ1-4	-
CASSLDGHSNQPQHF	TGTGCCAGCAGCCTGGACGGACATAGCAATCAGCCCCAGCATTTT	-	TRBV9	TRBJ1-5	-
CASSDRRNTDTQYF	TGTGCCAGCAGTGACCGGCGGAACACAGATACGCAGTATTTT	-	TRBV6-1	TRBJ2-3	-
CATSINRDLSTDTQYF	TGTGCCACCAGCATCAACCGGGATCTTAGCACAGATACGCAGTATTTT	-	TRBV15	TRBJ2-3	-
CASSTPATDEQFF	TGTGCCAGCAGCACGCCTGCAACCGATGAGCAGTTCTTC	-	TRBV7-2	TRBJ2-1	-
CASSLGLERNTIYF	TGTGCCAGCAGCTTGGGGCTCGAGAGAAACACCATATATTTT	-	TRBV5-6	TRBJ1-3	-
CASSHHGRNRADTQYF	TGTGCCAGCAGCCACCACGGAAGGAATCGTGCAGATACGCAGTATTTT	-	TRBV11-2	TRBJ2-3	-
CASSYSIWDSGANVLTF	TGTGCCAGCAGTTACTCCATCTGGGACTCTGGGGCCAACGTCCTGACTTTC	-	TRBV6-2/TRBV6-3	TRBJ2-6	-
CASSASISYNSPLHF	TGTGCCAGCAGCGCATCGATCTCCTATAATTCACCCCTCCACTTT	-	TRBV28	TRBJ1-6	-
CATSDFGETQYF	TGTGCCACCAGTGATTTCGGGGAGACCCAGTACTTC	-	TRBV24-1	TRBJ2-5	-
CASSGASAYSNQPQHF	TGTGCCAGCAGTGGGGCGAGCGCCTATAGCAATCAGCCCCAGCATTTT	-	TRBV6-6	TRBJ1-5	-
CASSKQGVYGYTF	TGTGCCAGCAGCAAACAGGGGGTCTATGGCTACACCTTC	-	TRBV21-1	TRBJ1-2	-
CAIGPGANQPQHF	TGTGCCATCGGGCCCGGTGCCAATCAGCCCCAGCATTTT	-	TRBV10-3	TRBJ1-5	-
CASSSPGRRGYNEQFF	TGTGCCAGCAGTTCCCCGGGAAGGCGGGGTTATAATGAGCAGTTCTTC	-	TRBV28	TRBJ2-1	-
CASSIRAGGLVKTQYF	TGTGCCAGCAGCATACGGGCCGGGGGGCTTGTGAAGACCCAGTACTTC	-	TRBV3-1/TRBV3-2	TRBJ2-5	-
CASSPYLVRQGKSYEQYF	TGTGCCAGCTCACCATATCTTGTGCGACAGGGGAAATCCTACGAGCAGTACTTC	TRBD1	TRBV18	TRBJ2-7	once
CASSDEGLSLEQYF	TGTGCCAGCAGTGATGAAGGCCTCTCTCTCGAGCAGTACTTC	-	TRBV2	TRBJ2-7	-
CASSEYHGHDSNQPQHF	TGTGCCAGCAGTGAATATCACGGCCATGATAGCAATCAGCCCCAGCATTTT	-	TRBV25-1	TRBJ1-5	-
CASSTSGRGTGELFF	TGTGCCAGTAGCACTAGCGGGAGGGGCACCGGGGAGCTGTTTTTT	TRBD2	TRBV19	TRBJ2-2	-
CASSETPANTGELFF	TGTGCCAGCAGTGAAACACCCGCGAACACCGGGGAGCTGTTTTTT	-	TRBV6-4	TRBJ2-2	-
CASSAPGQGTYEQYF	TGTGCCAGCAGCGCGCCGGGACAGGGGACCTACGAGCAGTACTTC	TRBD1	TRBV7-2	TRBJ2-7	-
CATQGVSREQFF	TGTGCCACCCAAGGGGTGAGCCGGGAGCAGTTCTTC	-	TRBV2	TRBJ2-1	-
CASSQPTGNQPQHF	TGTGCCAGCAGCCAACCCACGGGCAATCAGCCCCAGCATTTT	-	TRBV4-2	TRBJ1-5	-
CASSPGDSTLGNTIYF	TGCGCCAGCAGCCCGGGGGACTCAACCCTAGGAAACACCATATATTTT	-	TRBV5-1	TRBJ1-3	-
CASSGDRDKAFF	TGTGCCAGCTCGGGAGACAGGGACAAAGCTTTCTTT	TRBD1	TRBV18	TRBJ1-1	-
CASSLGNQPQHF	TGTGCCAGCTCCCTAGGCAATCAGCCCCAGCATTTT	-	TRBV18	TRBJ1-5	-
CASSQQQTGTYEQYF	TGCGCCAGCAGCCAGCAACAGACAGGGACCTACGAGCAGTACTTC	TRBD1	TRBV4-3	TRBJ2-7	-
CASSTYWNEKLFF	TGTGCCAGTAGTACCTACTGGAATGAAAAACTGTTTTTT	-	TRBV19	TRBJ1-4	-
CASSVHSGGYEQYF	TGTGCCAGCAGCGTTCATTCCGGCGGGTACGAGCAGTACTTC	-	TRBV9	TRBJ2-7	-
CSVVLFDRGPGANVLTF	TGCAGCGTTGTTTTATTCGACAGGGGGCCTGGGGCCAACGTCCTGACTTTC	TRBD1	TRBV29-1	TRBJ2-6	-
CASSSYETQYF	TGTGCCAGCAGTTCGTACGAGACCCAGTACTTC	-	TRBV27	TRBJ2-5	-
CASSTLAGGSKYF	TGTGCCAGCAGCACCTTAGCGGGAGGTAGCAAGTACTTC	TRBD2	TRBV7-2	TRBJ2-7	few
CASSPGQLTTSYTF	TGTGCCAGCAGCCCGGGACAGCTCACAACAAGCTACACCTTC	TRBD1	TRBV7-6	TRBJ1-2	-
CASSPERTGAGNTIYF	TGTGCCAGCTCACCAGAGAGGACAGGAGCTGGAAACACCATATATTTT	TRBD1	TRBV18	TRBJ1-3	-
CAWRGLVRDTEAFF	TGTGCCTGGAGGGGGCTCGTTCGGGACACTGAAGCTTTCTTT	-	TRBV30	TRBJ1-1	-